This record looks at one TCR beta chain sequence and its context. The CDR3 contains 14 residues. Trimming took off 7 bases at V and 0 bases at J, with 13 bases between the two ends. CDR1 and CDR2 from the germline V gene are SQVTM and ANQGSEA. The data belong to a study of blood T cell repertoires in COVID-19. TCRdb's copy holds only in-frame clones and misses some; the assay was immunoSEQ multiplex PCR. The table includes roughly 43,000 clones, 80% to 90% detected once. The chain carries TRBV29-1 and TRBJ2-1; D is possibly TRBD1 (5 bases). The sample taken for sequencing was peripheral blood. The clonotype comes from a human donor in a cohort sampled during active COVID-19. The donor label of this sample is uncertain. The DNA of the CDR3 is TGCAGCGCTACGGACACGAGCTCCTACAATGAGCAGTTCTTC. Residues: CSATDTSSYNEQFF.